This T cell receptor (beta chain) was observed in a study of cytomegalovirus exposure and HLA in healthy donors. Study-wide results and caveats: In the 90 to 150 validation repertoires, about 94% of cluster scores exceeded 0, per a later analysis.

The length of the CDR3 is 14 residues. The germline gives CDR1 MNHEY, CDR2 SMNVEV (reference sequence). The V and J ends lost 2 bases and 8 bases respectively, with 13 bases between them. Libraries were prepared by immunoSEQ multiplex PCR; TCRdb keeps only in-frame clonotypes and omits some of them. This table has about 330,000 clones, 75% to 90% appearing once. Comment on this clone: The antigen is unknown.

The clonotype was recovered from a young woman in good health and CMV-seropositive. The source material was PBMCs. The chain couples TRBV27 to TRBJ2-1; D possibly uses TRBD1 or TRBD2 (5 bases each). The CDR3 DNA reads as TGTGCCAGCAGTTTAGGGACCTTATCGGATGAGCAGTTCTTC. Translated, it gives CASSLGTLSDEQFF.